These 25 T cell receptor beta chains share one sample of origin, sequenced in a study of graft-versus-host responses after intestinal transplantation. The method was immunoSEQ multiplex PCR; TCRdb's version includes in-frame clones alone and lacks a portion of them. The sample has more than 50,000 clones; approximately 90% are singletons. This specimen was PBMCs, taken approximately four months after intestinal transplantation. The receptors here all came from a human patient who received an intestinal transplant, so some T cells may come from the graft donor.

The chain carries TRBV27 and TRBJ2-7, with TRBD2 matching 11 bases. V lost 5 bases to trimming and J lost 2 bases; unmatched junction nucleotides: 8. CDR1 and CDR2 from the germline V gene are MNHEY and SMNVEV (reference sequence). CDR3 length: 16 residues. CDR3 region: CASSPTGLAATYEQYF. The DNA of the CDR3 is TGTGCCAGCAGTCCGACGGGACTAGCGGCCACCTACGAGCAGTACTTC.

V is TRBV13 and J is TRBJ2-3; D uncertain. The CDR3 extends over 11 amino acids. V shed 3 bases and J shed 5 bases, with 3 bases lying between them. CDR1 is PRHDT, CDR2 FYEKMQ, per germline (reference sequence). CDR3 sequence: CASSLEDTQYF. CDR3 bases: TGTGCCAGCAGCTTGGAAGATACGCAGTATTTT.

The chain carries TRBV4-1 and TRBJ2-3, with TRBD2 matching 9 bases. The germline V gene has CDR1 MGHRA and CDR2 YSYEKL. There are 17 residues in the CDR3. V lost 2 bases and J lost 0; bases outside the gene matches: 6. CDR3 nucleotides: TGCGCCAGCAGCCAATCGATAGCGGGAGATAGCACAGATACGCAGTATTTT. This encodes CASSQSIAGDSTDTQYF.

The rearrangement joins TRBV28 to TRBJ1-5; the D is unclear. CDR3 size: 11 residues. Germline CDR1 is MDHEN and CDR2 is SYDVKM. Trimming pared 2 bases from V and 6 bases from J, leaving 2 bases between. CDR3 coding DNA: TGTGCCAGCAGTTTAGGTCAGCCCCAGCATTTT. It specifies CASSLGQPQHF.

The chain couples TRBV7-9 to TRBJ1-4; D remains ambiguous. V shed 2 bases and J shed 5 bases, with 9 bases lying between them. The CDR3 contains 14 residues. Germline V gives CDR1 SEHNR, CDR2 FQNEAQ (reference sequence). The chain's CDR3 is CASSLTVENEKLFF. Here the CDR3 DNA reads TGTGCCAGCAGCTTAACAGTAGAGAATGAAAAACTGTTTTTT.

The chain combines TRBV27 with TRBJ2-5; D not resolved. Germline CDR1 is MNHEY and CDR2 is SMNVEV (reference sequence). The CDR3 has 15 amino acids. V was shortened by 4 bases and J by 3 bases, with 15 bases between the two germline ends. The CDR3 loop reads CASSSLERLKETQYF. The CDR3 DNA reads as TGTGCCAGCAGTTCTTTGGAACGTCTCAAAGAGACCCAGTACTTC.

The CDR3 reads CASRIQGPPSYEQYF. CDR3 bases: TGTGCCAGCAGGATACAGGGTCCCCCCTCCTACGAGCAGTACTTC. The rearrangement joins TRBV6-1 to TRBJ2-7; a possible D gene is TRBD1 (6 bases). This CDR3 has 15 amino acids. V lost 6 bases, J lost 0 bases, and 15 bases lay in between. Germline-derived CDR1 and CDR2 are MNHNS and SASEGT.

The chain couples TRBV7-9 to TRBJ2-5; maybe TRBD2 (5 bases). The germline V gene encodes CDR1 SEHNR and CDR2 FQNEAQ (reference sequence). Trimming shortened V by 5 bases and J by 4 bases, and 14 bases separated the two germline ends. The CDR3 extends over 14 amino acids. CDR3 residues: CASSQAPGVETQYF. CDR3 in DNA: TGTGCCAGCAGCCAGGCGCCCGGGGTAGAGACCCAGTACTTC.

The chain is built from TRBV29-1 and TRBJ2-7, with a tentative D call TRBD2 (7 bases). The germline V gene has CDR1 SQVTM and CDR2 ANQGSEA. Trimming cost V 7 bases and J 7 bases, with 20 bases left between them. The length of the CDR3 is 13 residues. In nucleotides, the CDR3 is TGCAGCGCCCTGGGAAGGGGGGGAGGAGAGCAGTACTTC. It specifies CSALGRGGGEQYF.

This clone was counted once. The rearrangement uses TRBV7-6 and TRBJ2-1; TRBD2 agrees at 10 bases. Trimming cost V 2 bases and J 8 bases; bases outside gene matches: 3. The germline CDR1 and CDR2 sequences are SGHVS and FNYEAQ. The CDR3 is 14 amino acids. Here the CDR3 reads CASSLSGGAYEQFF. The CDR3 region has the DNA TGTGCCAGCAGCTTAAGCGGGGGGGCCTATGAGCAGTTCTTC.

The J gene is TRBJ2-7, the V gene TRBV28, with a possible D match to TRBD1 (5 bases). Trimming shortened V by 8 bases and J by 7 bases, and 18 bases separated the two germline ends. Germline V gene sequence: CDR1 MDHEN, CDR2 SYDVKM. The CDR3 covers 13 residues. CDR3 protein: CASRRLGAREQYF. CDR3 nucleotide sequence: TGTGCCAGCCGGCGCCTAGGGGCGAGGGAGCAGTACTTC.

CDR3 bases: TGTGCCAGCAGCTTAGTACAGGGACAGCCCCAGCATTTT. This encodes CASSLVQGQPQHF. J is TRBJ1-5 and V is TRBV7-2, with a possible D match to TRBD1 (6 bases). Germline CDR1 is SGHTA and CDR2 is FQGNSA. V was shortened by 1 base and J by 7 bases, with 8 bases between the two germline ends. The length of the CDR3 is 13 residues.

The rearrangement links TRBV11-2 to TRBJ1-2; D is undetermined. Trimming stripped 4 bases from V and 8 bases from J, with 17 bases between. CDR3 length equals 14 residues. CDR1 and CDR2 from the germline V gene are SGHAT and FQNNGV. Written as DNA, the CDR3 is TGTGCCAGCAGCTCTTACCCGGGTATGCGGGGCTACACCTTC. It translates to CASSSYPGMRGYTF.

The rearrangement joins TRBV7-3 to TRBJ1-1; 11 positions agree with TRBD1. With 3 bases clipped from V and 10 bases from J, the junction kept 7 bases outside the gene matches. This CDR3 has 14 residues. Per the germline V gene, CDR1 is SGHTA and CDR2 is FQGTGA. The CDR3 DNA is TGTGCCAGCAGCTTCCAAGGACAGGGGGCTGTAGCTTTCTTT. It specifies CASSFQGQGAVAFF.

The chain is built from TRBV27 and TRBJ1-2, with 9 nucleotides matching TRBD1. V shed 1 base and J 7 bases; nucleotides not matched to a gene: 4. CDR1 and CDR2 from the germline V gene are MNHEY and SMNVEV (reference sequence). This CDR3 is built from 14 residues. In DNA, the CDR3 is TGTGCCAGCAGTTTATGGGGGACAGGGTCTGGCTACACCTTC. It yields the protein CASSLWGTGSGYTF.

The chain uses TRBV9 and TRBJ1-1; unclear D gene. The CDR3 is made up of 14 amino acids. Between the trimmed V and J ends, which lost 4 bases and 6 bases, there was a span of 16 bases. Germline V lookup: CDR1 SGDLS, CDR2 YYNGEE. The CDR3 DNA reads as TGTGCCAGCAGCCGTCTTCTGAACAATGCTGAAGCTTTCTTT. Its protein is CASSRLLNNAEAFF.

CDR3 sequence reads: CASSLAQGQHF. The CDR3, as DNA: TGTGCCAGCAGCTTAGCCCAGGGACAGCATTTT. The chain combines TRBV11-2 with TRBJ2-3, with D possibly matching TRBD1 (5 bases). The end of the DNA is better explained by TRBJ1-5, so the J call may be wrong. From germline, CDR1 is SGHAT and CDR2 FQNNGV. The CDR3 covers 11 residues.

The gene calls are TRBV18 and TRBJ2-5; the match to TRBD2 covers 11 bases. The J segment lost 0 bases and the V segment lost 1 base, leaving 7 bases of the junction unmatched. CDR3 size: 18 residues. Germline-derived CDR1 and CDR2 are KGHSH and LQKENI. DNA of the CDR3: TGTGCCAGCTCACCACGGCTAGCGGGAGGCGGGGACCAAGAGACCCAGTACTTC. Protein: CASSPRLAGGGDQETQYF.

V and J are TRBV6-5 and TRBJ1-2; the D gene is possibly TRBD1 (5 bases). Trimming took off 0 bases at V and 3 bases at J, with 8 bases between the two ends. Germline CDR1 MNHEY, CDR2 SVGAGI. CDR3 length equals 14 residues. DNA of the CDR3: TGTGCCAGCAGTTACTCGGGGACGGACTATGGCTACACCTTC. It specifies CASSYSGTDYGYTF.

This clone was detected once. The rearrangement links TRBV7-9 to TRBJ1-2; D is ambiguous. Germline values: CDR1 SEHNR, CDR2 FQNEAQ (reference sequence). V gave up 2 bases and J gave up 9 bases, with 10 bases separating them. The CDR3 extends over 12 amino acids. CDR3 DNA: TGTGCCAGCAGCTTACCGGGAGTCAGCTACACCTTC. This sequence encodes CASSLPGVSYTF.

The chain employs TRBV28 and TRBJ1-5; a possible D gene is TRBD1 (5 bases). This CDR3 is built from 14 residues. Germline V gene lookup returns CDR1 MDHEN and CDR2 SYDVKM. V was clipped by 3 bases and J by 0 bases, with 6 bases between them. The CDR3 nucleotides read TGTGCCAGCAGTTTGGGACCTAGCAATCAGCCCCAGCATTTT. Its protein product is CASSLGPSNQPQHF.

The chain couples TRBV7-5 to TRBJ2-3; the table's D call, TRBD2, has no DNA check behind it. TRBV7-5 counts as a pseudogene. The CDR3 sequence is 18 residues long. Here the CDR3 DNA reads TGTGCCAGAAGCCCGGGACTAGCGGCCTGCCCTAGCACAGATACGCAGTATTTT. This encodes CARSPGLAACPSTDTQYF.

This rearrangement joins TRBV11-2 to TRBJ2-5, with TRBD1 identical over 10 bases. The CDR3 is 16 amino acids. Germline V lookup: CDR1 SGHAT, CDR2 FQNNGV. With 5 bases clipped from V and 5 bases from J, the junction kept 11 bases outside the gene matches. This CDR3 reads CASSAPGTGVEETQYF. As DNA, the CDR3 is TGTGCCAGCAGCGCACCCGGGACAGGGGTAGAGGAGACCCAGTACTTC.

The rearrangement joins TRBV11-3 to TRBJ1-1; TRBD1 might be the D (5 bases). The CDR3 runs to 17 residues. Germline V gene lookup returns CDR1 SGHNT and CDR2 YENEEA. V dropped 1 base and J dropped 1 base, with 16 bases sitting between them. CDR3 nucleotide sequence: TGTGCCAGCAGCTTAGTACGGGACCTTAATGGGAACACTGAAGCTTTCTTT. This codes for CASSLVRDLNGNTEAFF. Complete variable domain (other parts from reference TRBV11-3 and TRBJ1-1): EAGVVQSPRYKIIEKKQPVAFWCNPISGHNTLYWYLQNLGQGPELLIRYENEEAVDDSQLPKDRFSAERLKGVDSTLKIQPAELGDSAVYLCASSLVRDLNGNTEAFFGQGTRLTVV.

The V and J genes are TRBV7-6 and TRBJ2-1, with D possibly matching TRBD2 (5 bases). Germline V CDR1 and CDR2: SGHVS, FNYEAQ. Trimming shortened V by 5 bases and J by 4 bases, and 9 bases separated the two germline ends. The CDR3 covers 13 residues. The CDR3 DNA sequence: TGTGCCAGCAGCCTAGGACTGTACAATGAGCAGTTCTTC. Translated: CASSLGLYNEQFF.